The present T cell receptor (beta chain) was sequenced within a study of CD8+CD57+ T cells in acquired aplastic anemia. Across the whole study: Average DNA yield from sorted CD4+ and CD8+ cells was around 3 ug. Whole-study findings and limits: Patients and healthy controls showed no significant CD8+ Simpson's diversity difference. A set of roughly 27 CD8+ CDR3 sequences was shared between patients and controls, and these sequences appeared highly expressed in patients.

A note on this clonotype: The target antigen is unknown.

CD8+CD57+ cell expansion had been shown by flow cytometry in patients chosen for sequencing. Each patient carried a diagnosis of severe acquired aplastic anemia. Germline CDR1 and CDR2: LNHDA and SQIVND (reference sequence). The CDR3 runs to 17 residues. The J segment lost 4 bases and the V segment lost 3 bases, leaving 6 bases of the junction unmatched. CDR3 and TCR beta VDJ profiling relied on genomic DNA as the template. TCRdb used MiXCR to reprocess the reads, holding one entry per CDR3 protein. The sample carries under 350,000 distinct CDR3 sequences, around three fifths recorded once. The source is a human donor with aplastic anemia. The chain employs TRBV19 and TRBJ2-3, with 14 positions matching TRBD2. The sequencing sample was made of sorted CD4+, CD8+, or CD8+CD57+ T cells (not recorded which) from PBMCs. CDR3: CASSMTSGGAGADTQYF. The CDR3 coding sequence is TGTGCCAGTAGTATGACTAGCGGGGGGGCCGGCGCAGATACGCAGTATTTT.